This note documents a single TCR beta chain sequence. Antigen specificity is unknown. The sample comes from a study of early T cells in non-severe SARS-CoV-2 infection. Study context: Whole-blood bulk RNA, unsorted, was sequenced, and chains were unpaired.

Attachment of unique molecular identifiers to individual cDNA molecules was performed. Using its own MiXCR run on the 5' RACE reads, TCRdb lists one record per CDR3 protein. The data show tens of thousands of distinct CDR3 sequences, about 12% seen once. General observations from the study: Sequences matched to VDJdb favored anti-spike CD8 responses, while private and CD4 specificities were missed.

Germline V lookup: CDR1 MGHRA, CDR2 YSYEKL. The CDR3 extends over 17 amino acids. Trimming removed 0 bases at V and 0 bases at J, with 13 bases between. The receptor comes from an adult who was a healthcare worker with PCR-confirmed SARS-CoV-2 infection or an uninfected control (not recorded which). The chain has TRBV4-1 and TRBJ2-3; D call uncertain. The sequenced material came from whole blood. The CDR3 loop is CASSQDRAIGSTDTQYF. CDR3 nucleotide sequence: TGCGCCAGCAGCCAAGATAGGGCCATTGGCAGCACAGATACGCAGTATTTT.